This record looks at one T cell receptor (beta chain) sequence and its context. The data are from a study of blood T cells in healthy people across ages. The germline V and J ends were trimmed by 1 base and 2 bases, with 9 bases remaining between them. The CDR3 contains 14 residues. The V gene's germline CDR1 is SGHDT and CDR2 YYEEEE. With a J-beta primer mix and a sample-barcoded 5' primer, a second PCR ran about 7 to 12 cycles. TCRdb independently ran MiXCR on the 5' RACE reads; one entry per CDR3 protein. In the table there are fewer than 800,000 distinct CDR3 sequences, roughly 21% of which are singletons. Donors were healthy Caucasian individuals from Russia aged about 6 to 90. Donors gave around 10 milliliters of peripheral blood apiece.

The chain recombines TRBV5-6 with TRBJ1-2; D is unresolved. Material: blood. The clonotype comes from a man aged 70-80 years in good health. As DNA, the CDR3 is TGTGCCAGCAGCTTGAACGGCCGAAACTATGGCTACACCTTC. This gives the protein CASSLNGRNYGYTF.